This T cell receptor beta chain is from a study of T-cell memory formation after mild COVID-19. J was trimmed by 7 bases and V by 7 bases; bases with no gene match: 6. In germline, CDR1 is LGHDT, CDR2 YNNKEL (reference sequence). CDR3 length: 14 amino acids. TCRdb re-called the 5' RACE reads through MiXCR, storing one row per CDR3 protein. The sample lists tens of thousands of distinct CDR3 sequences, around 16% occurring once. The chain couples TRBV3-1 to TRBJ2-1, with TRBD2 identical over 11 bases. The specimen was PBMCs or a T cell subset sorted from them (not recorded which). The receptor was derived from an adult who had mild COVID-19 (a few samples of this study predate the infection). Cell type and time point are not known. The CDR3 DNA reads TGTGCCAGCAACTTAGCGGGGGGGCTTAATGAGCAGTTCTTC. Protein product: CASNLAGGLNEQFF.